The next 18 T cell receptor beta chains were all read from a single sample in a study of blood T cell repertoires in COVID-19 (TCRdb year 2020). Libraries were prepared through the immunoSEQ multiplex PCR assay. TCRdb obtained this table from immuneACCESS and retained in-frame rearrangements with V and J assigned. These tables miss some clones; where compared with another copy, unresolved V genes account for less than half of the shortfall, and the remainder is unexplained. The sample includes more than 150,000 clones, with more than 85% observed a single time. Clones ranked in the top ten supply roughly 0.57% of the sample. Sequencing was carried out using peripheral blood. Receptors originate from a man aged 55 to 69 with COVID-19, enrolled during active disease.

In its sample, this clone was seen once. In DNA form, the CDR3 reads TGCGCCAGCAGTCCCCGGGGGGGTGATGAAGCTTTCTTT. As protein: CASSPRGGDEAFF. V gene TRBV23-1 combines with J gene TRBJ1-1; maybe TRBD1 (5 bases). TRBV23-1 counts as an open reading frame of uncertain function. The CDR3 has 13 residues. Trimming left V 4 bases short and J 7 bases short, with 13 bases between.

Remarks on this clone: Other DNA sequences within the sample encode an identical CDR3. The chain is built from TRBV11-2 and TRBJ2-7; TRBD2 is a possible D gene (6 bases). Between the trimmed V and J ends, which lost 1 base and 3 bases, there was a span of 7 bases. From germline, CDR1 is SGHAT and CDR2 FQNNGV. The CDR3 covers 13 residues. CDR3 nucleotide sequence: TGTGCCAGCAGCTTAGTGGGGGGCTACGAGCAGTACTTC. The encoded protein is CASSLVGGYEQYF.

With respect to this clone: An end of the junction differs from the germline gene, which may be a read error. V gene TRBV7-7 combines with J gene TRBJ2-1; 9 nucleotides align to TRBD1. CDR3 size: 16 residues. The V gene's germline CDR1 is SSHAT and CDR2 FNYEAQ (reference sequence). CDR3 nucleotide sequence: TGTGCTAGCAGCTTAGGAGCCGGGACAGGGTACAATGAGCAGTTCTTC. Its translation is CASSLGAGTGYNEQFF.

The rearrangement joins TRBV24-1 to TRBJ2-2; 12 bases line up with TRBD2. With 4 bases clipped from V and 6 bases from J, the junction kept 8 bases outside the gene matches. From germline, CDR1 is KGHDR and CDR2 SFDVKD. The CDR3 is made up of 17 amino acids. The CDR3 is CATSDLPSGRAAGELFF. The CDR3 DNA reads TGTGCCACCAGTGACCTCCCTAGCGGGAGGGCCGCCGGGGAGCTGTTTTTT.

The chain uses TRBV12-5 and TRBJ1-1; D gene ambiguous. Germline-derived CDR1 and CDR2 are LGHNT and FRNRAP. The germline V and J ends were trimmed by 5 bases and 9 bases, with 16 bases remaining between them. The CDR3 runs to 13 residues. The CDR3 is CASGRRTDDKAFF. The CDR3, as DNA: TGTGCTAGTGGTCGGAGGACGGATGATAAAGCTTTCTTT.

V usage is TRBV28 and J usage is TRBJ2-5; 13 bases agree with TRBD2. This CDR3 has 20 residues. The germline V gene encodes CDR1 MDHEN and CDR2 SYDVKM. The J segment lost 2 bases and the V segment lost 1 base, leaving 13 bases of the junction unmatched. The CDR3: CASSLLVGTSGVSQQETQYF. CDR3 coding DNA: TGTGCCAGCAGTTTATTGGTCGGGACTAGCGGGGTAAGCCAACAAGAGACCCAGTACTTC. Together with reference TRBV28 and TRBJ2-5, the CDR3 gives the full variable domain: DVKVTQSSRYLVKRTGEKVFLECVQDMDHENMFWYRQDPGLGLRLIYFSYDVKMKEKGDIPEGYSVSREKKERFSLILESASTNQTSMYLCASSLLVGTSGVSQQETQYFGPGTRLLVL.

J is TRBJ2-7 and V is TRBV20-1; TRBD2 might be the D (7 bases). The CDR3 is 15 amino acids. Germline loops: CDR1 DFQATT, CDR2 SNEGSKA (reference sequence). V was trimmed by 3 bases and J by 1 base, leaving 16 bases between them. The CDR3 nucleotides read TGCAGTGCTAGTAATCCGGGGGGCCGATCCTACGAGCAGTACTTC. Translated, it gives CSASNPGGRSYEQYF.

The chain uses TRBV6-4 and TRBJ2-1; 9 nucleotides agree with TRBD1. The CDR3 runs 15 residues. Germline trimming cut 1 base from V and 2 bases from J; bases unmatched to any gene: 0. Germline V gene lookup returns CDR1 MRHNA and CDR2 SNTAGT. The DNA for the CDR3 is TGTGCCAGCAGTGACTGGGACAGGGCCTACAATGAGCAGTTCTTC. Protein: CASSDWDRAYNEQFF.

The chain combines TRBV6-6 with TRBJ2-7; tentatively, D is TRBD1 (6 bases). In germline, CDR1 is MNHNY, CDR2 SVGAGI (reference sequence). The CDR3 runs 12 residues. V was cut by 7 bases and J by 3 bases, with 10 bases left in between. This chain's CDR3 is CASNQQGYEQYF. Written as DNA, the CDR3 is TGTGCCAGCAATCAACAGGGCTACGAGCAGTACTTC.

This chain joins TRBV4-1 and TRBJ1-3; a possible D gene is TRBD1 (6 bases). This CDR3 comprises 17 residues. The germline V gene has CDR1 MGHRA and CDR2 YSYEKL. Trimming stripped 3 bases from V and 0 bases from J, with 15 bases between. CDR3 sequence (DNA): TGCGCCAGCAGCCAGAGAATGGACAGCCCCTCTGGAAACACCATATATTTT. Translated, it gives CASSQRMDSPSGNTIYF.

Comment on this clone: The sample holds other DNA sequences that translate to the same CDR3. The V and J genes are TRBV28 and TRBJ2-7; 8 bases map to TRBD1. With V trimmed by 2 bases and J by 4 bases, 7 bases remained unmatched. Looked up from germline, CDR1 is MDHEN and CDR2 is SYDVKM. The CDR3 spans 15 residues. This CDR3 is CASSLGAGGRYEQYF. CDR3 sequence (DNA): TGTGCCAGCAGTTTAGGGGCAGGGGGCCGATACGAGCAGTACTTC.

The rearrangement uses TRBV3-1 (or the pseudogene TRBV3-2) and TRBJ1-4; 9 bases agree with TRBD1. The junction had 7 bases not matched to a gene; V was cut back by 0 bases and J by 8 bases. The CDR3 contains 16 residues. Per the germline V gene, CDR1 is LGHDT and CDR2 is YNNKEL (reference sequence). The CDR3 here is CASSQELTGGKEKLFF. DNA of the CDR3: TGTGCCAGCAGCCAAGAACTGACAGGGGGGAAGGAAAAACTGTTTTTT.

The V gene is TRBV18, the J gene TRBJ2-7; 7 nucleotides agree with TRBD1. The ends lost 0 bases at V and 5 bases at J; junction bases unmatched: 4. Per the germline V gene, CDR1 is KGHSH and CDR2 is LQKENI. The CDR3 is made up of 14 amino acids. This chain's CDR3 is CASSPPTGPHEQYF. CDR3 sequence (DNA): TGTGCCAGCTCACCACCGACAGGGCCCCACGAGCAGTACTTC.

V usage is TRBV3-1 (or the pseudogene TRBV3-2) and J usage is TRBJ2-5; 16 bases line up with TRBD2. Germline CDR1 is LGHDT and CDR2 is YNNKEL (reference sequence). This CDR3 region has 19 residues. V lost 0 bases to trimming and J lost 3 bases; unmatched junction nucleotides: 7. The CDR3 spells CASSQEPGLAGGSKETQYF. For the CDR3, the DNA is TGTGCCAGCAGCCAAGAGCCGGGACTAGCGGGAGGGTCCAAAGAGACCCAGTACTTC.

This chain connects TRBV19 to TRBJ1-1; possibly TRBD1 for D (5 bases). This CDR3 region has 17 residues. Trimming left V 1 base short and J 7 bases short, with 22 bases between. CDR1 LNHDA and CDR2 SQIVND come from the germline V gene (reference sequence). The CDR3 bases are TGTGCCAGTAGTATAGTCCCCGTTATACAGCGGGACGGTGAAGCTTTCTTT. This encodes CASSIVPVIQRDGEAFF. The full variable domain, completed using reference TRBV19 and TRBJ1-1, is DGGITQSPKYLFRKEGQNVTLSCEQNLNHDAMYWYRQDPGQGLRLIYYSQIVNDFQKGDIAEGYSVSREKKESFPLTVTSAQKNPTAFYLCASSIVPVIQRDGEAFFGQGTRLTVV.

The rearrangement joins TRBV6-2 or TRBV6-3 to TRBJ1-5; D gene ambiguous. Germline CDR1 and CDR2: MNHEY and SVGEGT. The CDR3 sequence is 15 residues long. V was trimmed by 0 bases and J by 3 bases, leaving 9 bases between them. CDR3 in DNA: TGTGCCAGCAGTTACTCGGGCGTGATCAATCAGCCCCAGCATTTT. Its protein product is CASSYSGVINQPQHF.

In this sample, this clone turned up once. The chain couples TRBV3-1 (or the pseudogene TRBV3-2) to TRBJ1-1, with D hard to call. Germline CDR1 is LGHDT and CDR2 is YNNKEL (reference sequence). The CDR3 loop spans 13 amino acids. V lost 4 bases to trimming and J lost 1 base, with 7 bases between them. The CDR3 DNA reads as TGTGCCAGCAGCCCCGGGAGGAACACTGAAGCTTTCTTT. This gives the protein CASSPGRNTEAFF.

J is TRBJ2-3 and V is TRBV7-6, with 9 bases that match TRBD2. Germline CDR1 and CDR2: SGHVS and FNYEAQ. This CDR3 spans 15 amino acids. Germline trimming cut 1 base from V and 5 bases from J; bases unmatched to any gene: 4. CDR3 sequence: CASSLVSGGIDTQYF. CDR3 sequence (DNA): TGTGCCAGCAGCTTAGTTAGCGGGGGAATAGATACGCAGTATTTT.